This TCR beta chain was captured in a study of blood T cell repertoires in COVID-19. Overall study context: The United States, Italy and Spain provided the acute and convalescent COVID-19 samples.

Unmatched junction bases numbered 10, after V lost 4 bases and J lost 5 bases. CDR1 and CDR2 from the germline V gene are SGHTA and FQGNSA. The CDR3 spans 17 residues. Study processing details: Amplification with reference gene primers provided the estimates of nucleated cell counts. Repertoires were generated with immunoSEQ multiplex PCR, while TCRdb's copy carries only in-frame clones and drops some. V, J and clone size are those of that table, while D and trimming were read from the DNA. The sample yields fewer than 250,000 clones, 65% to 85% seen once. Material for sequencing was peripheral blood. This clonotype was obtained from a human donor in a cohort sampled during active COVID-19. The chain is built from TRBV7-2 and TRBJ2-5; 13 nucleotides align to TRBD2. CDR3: CASSSLTSGGAGETQYF. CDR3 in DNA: TGTGCCAGCAGCTCACTCACTAGCGGGGGGGCCGGTGAGACCCAGTACTTC.